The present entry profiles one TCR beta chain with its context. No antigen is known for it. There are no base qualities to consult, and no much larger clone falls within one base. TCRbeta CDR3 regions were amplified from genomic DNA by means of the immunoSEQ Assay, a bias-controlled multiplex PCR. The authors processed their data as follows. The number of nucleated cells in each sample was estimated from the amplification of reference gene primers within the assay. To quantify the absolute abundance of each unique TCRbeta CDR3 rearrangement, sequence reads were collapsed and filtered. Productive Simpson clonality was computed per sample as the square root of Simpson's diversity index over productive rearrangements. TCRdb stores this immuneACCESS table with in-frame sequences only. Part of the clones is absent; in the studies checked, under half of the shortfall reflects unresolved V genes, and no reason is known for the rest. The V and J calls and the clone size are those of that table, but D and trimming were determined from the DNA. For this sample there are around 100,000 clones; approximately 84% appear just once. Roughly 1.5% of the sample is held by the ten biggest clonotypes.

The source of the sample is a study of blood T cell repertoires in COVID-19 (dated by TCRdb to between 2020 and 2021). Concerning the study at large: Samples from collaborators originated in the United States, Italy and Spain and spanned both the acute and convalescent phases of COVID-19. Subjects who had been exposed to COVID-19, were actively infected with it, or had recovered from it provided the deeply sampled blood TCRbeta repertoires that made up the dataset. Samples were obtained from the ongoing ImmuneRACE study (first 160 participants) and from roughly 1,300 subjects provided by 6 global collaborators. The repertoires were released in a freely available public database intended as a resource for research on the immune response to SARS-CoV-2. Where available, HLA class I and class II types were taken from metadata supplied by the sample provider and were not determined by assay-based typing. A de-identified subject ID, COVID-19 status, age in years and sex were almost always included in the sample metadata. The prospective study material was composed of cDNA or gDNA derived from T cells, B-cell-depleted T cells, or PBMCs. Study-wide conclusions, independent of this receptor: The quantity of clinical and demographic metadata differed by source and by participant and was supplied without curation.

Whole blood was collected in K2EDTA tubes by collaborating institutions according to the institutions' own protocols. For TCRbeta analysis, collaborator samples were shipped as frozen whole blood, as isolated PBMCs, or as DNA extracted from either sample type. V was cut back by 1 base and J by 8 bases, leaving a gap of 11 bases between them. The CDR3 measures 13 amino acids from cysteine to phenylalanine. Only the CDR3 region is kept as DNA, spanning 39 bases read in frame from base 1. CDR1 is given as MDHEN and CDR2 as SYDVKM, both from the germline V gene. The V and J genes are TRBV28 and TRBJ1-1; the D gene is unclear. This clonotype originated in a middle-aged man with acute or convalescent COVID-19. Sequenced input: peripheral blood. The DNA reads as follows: TGTGCCAGCAGTTTATCTTGGGAGACGGAAGCTTTCTTT. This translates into CASSLSWETEAFF. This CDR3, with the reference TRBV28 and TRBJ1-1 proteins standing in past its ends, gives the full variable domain DVKVTQSSRYLVKRTGEKVFLECVQDMDHENMFWYRQDPGLGLRLIYFSYDVKMKEKGDIPEGYSVSREKKERFSLILESASTNQTSMYLCASSLSWETEAFFGQGTRLTVV.